The 26 T cell receptor beta chains presented below share a single source sample, sequenced in a study of T cell responses to AZD1222 COVID-19 vaccine (dated by TCRdb to the early 2020s). The meaning of the sample's time point label: baseline before first vaccination. The library came from the immunoSEQ multiplex PCR assay. TCRdb took this table from immuneACCESS and kept in-frame rearrangements with V and J called. Such tables lack part of the clones; where checked against another copy, unresolved V genes explain under half of the gap, and the rest is unexplained. Across this sample there are about 110,000 clones, with more than 70% seen only once. In total, the top ten clones hold around a tenth of the sample. This specimen consisted of peripheral blood, obtained on day 0 of AZD1222 vaccination. Every receptor here comes from an adult in good health.

The chain has TRBV15 and TRBJ1-5; D is perhaps TRBD1 (5 bases). V shed 1 base and J shed 6 bases, with 19 bases lying between them. This CDR3 comprises 17 residues. Germline V lookup: CDR1 LNHNV, CDR2 YYDKDF (reference sequence). The CDR3 loop is CATSRGRGGTILQPQHF. CDR3 nucleotides: TGTGCCACCAGCAGAGGTCGGGGGGGGACGATCCTTCAGCCCCAGCATTTT. The full variable domain, with the rest looked up from reference TRBV15 and TRBJ1-5, is DAMVIQNPRYQVTQFGKPVTLSCSQTLNHNVMYWYQQKSSQAPKLLFHYYDKDFNNEADTPDNFQSRRPNTSFCFLDIRSPGLGDTAMYLCATSRGRGGTILQPQHFGDGTRLSIL.

The chain employs TRBV5-5 and TRBJ1-5, with D perhaps matching TRBD1 (5 bases). Trimming cost V 1 base and J 6 bases, with 11 bases left between them. CDR3 size: 14 residues. Germline CDR1 SGHKS, CDR2 YYEKEE (reference sequence). The CDR3 coding sequence is TGTGCCAGCAGCTTGCGAAGGGGCACTCAGCCCCAGCATTTT. Protein sequence: CASSLRRGTQPQHF.

The chain links TRBV5-1 to TRBJ2-1; the D gene could be TRBD1 or TRBD2 (5 bases each). V lost 4 bases and J lost 6, with 23 bases in between. CDR3 length: 17 amino acids. CDR1 SGHRS and CDR2 YFSETQ come from the germline V gene. Here the CDR3 reads CASSPNPGGPGANEQFF. The DNA of the CDR3 is TGCGCCAGCAGCCCCAACCCAGGCGGGCCTGGGGCCAATGAGCAGTTCTTC.

The chain employs TRBV11-1 and TRBJ1-3, with a possible D match to TRBD1 (6 bases). The germline V gene has CDR1 SGHAT and CDR2 FQDESV (reference sequence). Trimming stripped 5 bases from V and 3 bases from J, with 17 bases between. The CDR3 runs to 16 residues. CDR3 amino acids: CASSPPGDPFGNTIYF. For the CDR3, the DNA is TGTGCCAGCAGCCCCCCAGGGGATCCGTTTGGAAACACCATATATTTT.

The chain links TRBV7-6 to TRBJ2-2; 8 bases agree with TRBD1. The CDR3 loop spans 14 amino acids. In germline, CDR1 is SGHVS, CDR2 FNYEAQ. The junction had 1 base not matched to a gene; V was cut back by 3 bases and J by 4 bases. The CDR3 spells CASSLTGATGELFF. The CDR3 nucleotides read TGTGCCAGCAGCTTGACAGGGGCCACCGGGGAGCTGTTTTTT.

This chain links TRBV6-5 with TRBJ1-2, with TRBD1 identical over 7 bases. V was clipped by 2 bases and J by 8 bases; unmatched bases: 11. CDR1 is MNHEY, CDR2 SVGAGI, per germline. The CDR3 contains 15 residues. CDR3 residues: CASSYTTGTEGGYTF. The CDR3 bases are TGTGCCAGCAGTTACACGACCGGGACAGAGGGAGGCTACACCTTC.

The sample holds one count of this clone. The chain has TRBV6-1 and TRBJ1-2; no definite D call. The V gene's germline CDR1 is MNHNS and CDR2 SASEGT. The ends were cut back, 2 bases at V and 4 bases at J, with 14 bases in the middle. The CDR3 spans 15 residues. CDR3 sequence (DNA): TGTGCCAGCAGTGAATTGTCCTACCCAGCCTATGGCTACACCTTC. Residues: CASSELSYPAYGYTF.

V and J are TRBV29-1 and TRBJ2-7; D perhaps matches TRBD2 (6 bases). CDR3 length equals 11 residues. Trimming cost V 7 bases and J 4 bases, with 11 bases left between them. Germline-derived CDR1 and CDR2 are SQVTM and ANQGSEA. CDR3 DNA sequence: TGCAGCGCCGGGACTGCGTACGAGCAGTACTTC. It is translated as CSAGTAYEQYF.

The chain joins TRBV6-1 to TRBJ1-2; D is uncertain. Germline CDR1 and CDR2: MNHNS and SASEGT. CDR3 length: 16 residues. Trimming stripped 4 bases from V and 3 bases from J, with 18 bases between. CDR3 in DNA: TGTGCCAGCAGTGCTTCAAGAACGAGAGGGCACTATGGCTACACCTTC. Protein product: CASSASRTRGHYGYTF.

The CDR3 here is CASSLDRFYEQYF. CDR3 nucleotide sequence: TGTGCCAGCAGCTTAGACAGGTTTTACGAGCAGTACTTC. This sequence joins TRBV7-2 and TRBJ2-7, with D maybe TRBD1 (5 bases). V shed 1 base and J shed 4 bases, with 8 bases lying between them. The CDR3 runs 13 residues. In germline, CDR1 is SGHTA, CDR2 FQGNSA.

This chain joins TRBV3-1 (or the pseudogene TRBV3-2) and TRBJ1-4, with 7 positions matching TRBD1. The trim removed 8 bases at V and 14 bases at J, leaving 17 bases unmatched. From germline, CDR1 is LGHDT and CDR2 YNNKEL (reference sequence). CDR3 size: 14 residues. CDR3 loop: CASGLWTGRGNLFF. Written as DNA, the CDR3 is TGTGCCAGCGGTTTATGGACGGGCAGGGGGAATCTGTTTTTT.

The CDR3 sequence is CASSLERENYEQYF. CDR3 in DNA: TGTGCCAGCAGCCTCGAGCGGGAGAACTACGAGCAGTACTTC. The chain employs TRBV6-5 and TRBJ2-7, with 8 bases identical to TRBD2. J gave up 3 bases and V 6 bases, and 7 bases lay outside the gene matches. This CDR3 has 14 amino acids. In germline, CDR1 is MNHEY, CDR2 SVGAGI.

The chain couples TRBV5-5 to TRBJ2-3; 9 bases match TRBD2. The junction had 11 bases not matched to a gene; V was cut back by 2 bases and J by 7 bases. The CDR3 spans 16 residues. The germline V gene has CDR1 SGHKS and CDR2 YYEKEE (reference sequence). CDR3 in amino acids: CASSFGATSGSYTQYF. The DNA for the CDR3 is TGTGCCAGCAGCTTTGGGGCGACTAGCGGATCCTATACGCAGTATTTT.

This chain connects TRBV21-1 to TRBJ2-7; the table calls TRBD2, which could not be checked here. TRBV21-1 is termed a pseudogene. The CDR3 loop spans 13 amino acids. CDR3 sequence: CASAGEGSYEQYF. CDR3 DNA sequence: TGTGCCAGCGCAGGAGAGGGTTCCTACGAGCAGTACTTC.

The gene calls are TRBV10-3 and TRBJ1-4; D not resolved. Trimming stripped 3 bases from V and 8 bases from J, with 7 bases between. This CDR3 has 12 residues. Germline lookup yields CDR1 ENHRY and CDR2 SYGVKD. CDR3 sequence reads: CAISDSTEKLFF. For the CDR3, the DNA is TGTGCCATCAGTGATTCGACCGAAAAACTGTTTTTT.

The genes are TRBV28 and TRBJ2-7; 9 bases fit TRBD1. V lost 4 bases, J lost 4 bases, and 8 bases stayed unmatched. Germline V gene data show CDR1 as MDHEN and CDR2 as SYDVKM. The CDR3 covers 15 residues. The CDR3 bases are TGTGCCAGCAGTTCTGCTGGGACAGGGAGTTACGAGCAGTACTTC. As protein: CASSSAGTGSYEQYF.

The rearrangement uses TRBV3-1 (or the pseudogene TRBV3-2) and TRBJ2-1, with D possibly TRBD2 on 6 matching bases. Deletions cut 1 base from V and 9 bases from J, with 13 bases between. This CDR3 is 14 amino acids long. The germline V gene encodes CDR1 LGHDT and CDR2 YNNKEL (reference sequence). The CDR3 DNA is TGTGCCAGCAGCCAAGTTCTGGGGCGGGGTGAGCAGTTCTTC. As protein: CASSQVLGRGEQFF.

This chain links TRBV21-1 with TRBJ2-7; TRBD1, the table's D call, lacks a check against the DNA. TRBV21-1 is deemed a pseudogene. CDR3 size: 15 residues. The CDR3 protein is CASSFQTGMSHEQYF. The DNA for the CDR3 is TGTGCCAGCAGCTTCCAGACAGGGATGTCCCACGAGCAGTACTTC.

This chain uses TRBV7-9 with TRBJ2-1, with 7 bases that match TRBD2. This CDR3 spans 13 amino acids. V lost 5 bases, J lost 9 bases, and 7 bases stayed unmatched. CDR1 and CDR2 from the germline V gene are SEHNR and FQNEAQ (reference sequence). CDR3 region: CASSPVAGVEQFF. The CDR3 DNA reads TGTGCCAGCAGCCCAGTAGCGGGTGTTGAGCAGTTCTTC.

There are a few counts of this clone. The J gene is TRBJ2-7, the V gene TRBV6-5; tentative D call: TRBD1 (5 bases). The CDR3 sequence is 14 residues long. The germline V gene encodes CDR1 MNHEY and CDR2 SVGAGI. Deletions cut 4 bases from V and 2 bases from J, with 12 bases between. For the CDR3, the DNA is TGTGCCAGCAGTTCCGGCCCAGGGACCTACGAGCAGTACTTC. Its translation is CASSSGPGTYEQYF.

The chain recombines TRBV9 with TRBJ2-2, with 9 bases that match TRBD1. The CDR3 has 16 residues. The germline V gene encodes CDR1 SGDLS and CDR2 YYNGEE. Trimming at V came to 3 bases and at J to 1 base, leaving 4 bases not matched to a gene. The CDR3 protein is CASSARQGGNTGELFF. CDR3 nucleotides: TGTGCCAGCAGCGCCAGACAGGGGGGGAACACCGGGGAGCTGTTTTTT.

The chain recombines TRBV19 with TRBJ2-3; perhaps TRBD2 as D (5 bases). V lost 5 bases to trimming and J lost 0 bases, with 9 bases between them. CDR1 and CDR2 (germline): LNHDA, SQIVND (reference sequence). This CDR3 has 14 amino acids. The CDR3 sequence: CASSLAASTDTQYF. The CDR3 DNA is TGTGCCAGTAGTCTAGCAGCTAGCACAGATACGCAGTATTTT.

This sequence joins TRBV18 and TRBJ2-3, with D possibly matching TRBD2 (6 bases). V shed 0 bases and J shed 6 bases, with 16 bases lying between them. The germline V gene encodes CDR1 KGHSH and CDR2 LQKENI. This CDR3 is built from 16 residues. CDR3 residues: CASSPPQAGLQDTQYF. The CDR3 DNA follows: TGTGCCAGCTCACCACCCCAGGCGGGACTCCAGGATACGCAGTATTTT.

This sequence joins TRBV27 and TRBJ2-7; D may be TRBD2 (6 bases). The V and J ends lost 5 bases and 0 bases respectively, with 17 bases between them. Germline values: CDR1 MNHEY, CDR2 SMNVEV (reference sequence). This CDR3 contains 16 residues. Here the CDR3 DNA reads TGTGCCAGCAGTGGGGGACCCACTAGCCTCTCCTACGAGCAGTACTTC. It translates to CASSGGPTSLSYEQYF.

This clone was seen a single time. J is TRBJ2-1 and V is TRBV19; D is perhaps TRBD2 (6 bases). The germline gives CDR1 LNHDA, CDR2 SQIVND (reference sequence). This CDR3 contains 15 residues. V lost 4 bases and J lost 1, with 11 bases in between. The CDR3 loop reads CASSTRESSYNEQFF. The CDR3 DNA reads as TGTGCCAGTAGTACTCGGGAGTCTTCCTACAATGAGCAGTTCTTC.

The sample holds a few counts of this clone. This chain joins TRBV4-2 and TRBJ2-4, with D unresolved. This CDR3 has 16 amino acids. With 1 base removed from V and 5 bases from J, the gap between germline ends came to 15 bases. Germline CDR1 LGHNA, CDR2 YNFKEQ. The CDR3 loop is CASSQATTPTQNIQYF. CDR3 nucleotide sequence: TGTGCCAGCAGCCAAGCGACGACACCGACCCAAAACATTCAGTACTTC.